The 32 T cell receptor beta chains listed next were all sequenced from one sample in a study of T cells expressing NK-cell markers (dated by TCRdb to 2020 to 2021). The library was built by means of 5' RACE. The data were produced on an Illumina HiSeq 2000. TCRdb reprocessed the reads, reporting each CDR3 protein sequence once and no DNA. The table for this sample lists about 370,000 distinct CDR3 sequences. The ten largest clonotypes hold about 10% of the sample. The sequencing input was blood T cells: a sorted CD56 or NKG2C T cell subset, CD4+ or CD8+ T cells, or bulk PBMC T cells (not recorded which). The receptor source for this set is a woman aged 45-59 years in good health. Donor details come from another sample of the same person, matched by shared clones.

The rearrangement joins TRBV6-5 to TRBJ2-7. Per germline, CDR1 MNHEY and CDR2 SVGAGI. The CDR3 sequence is 16 residues long. CDR3 region: CASARTAGDPTYEQYF.

The CDR3 region is CASSSTMGLAGGSNEQFF. The rearrangement links TRBV11-2 to TRBJ2-1; TCRdb's D call, TRBD2, is unchecked because there is no DNA. The CDR3 runs 18 residues. Germline CDR1 is SGHAT and CDR2 is FQNNGV.

The chain has TRBV11-3 and TRBJ1-4; TCRdb's D call of TRBD1 is untestable without DNA. The germline CDR1 and CDR2 sequences are SGHNT and YENEEA. This CDR3 comprises 15 residues. The CDR3 sequence: CASSSGQVMGGKLFF.

The chain joins TRBV25-1 to TRBJ2-1; TCRdb gives TRBD1 as the D gene, but with no DNA this cannot be confirmed. The CDR3 loop spans 13 amino acids. Germline V gene data show CDR1 as MGHDK and CDR2 as SYGVNS. The CDR3: CASSEMARGEQFF. Combining the CDR3 with reference TRBV25-1 and TRBJ2-1 gives the whole variable domain EADIYQTPRYLVIGTGKKITLECSQTMGHDKMYWYQQDPGMELHLIHYSYGVNSTEKGDLSSESTVSRIRTEHFPLTLESARPSHTSQYLCASSEMARGEQFFGPGTRLTVL.

The CDR3 loop is CASSQLDRGETQYF. The chain recombines TRBV14 with TRBJ2-5; the D call from TCRdb, TRBD1, cannot be confirmed without DNA. Germline V gene data show CDR1 as SGHDN and CDR2 as FVKESK. This CDR3 spans 14 amino acids.

This chain uses TRBV12-3 or TRBV12-4 with TRBJ2-5. This CDR3 has 14 residues. This CDR3 is CASSFTGEQETQYF.

This chain joins TRBV4-2 and TRBJ2-3; TCRdb outputs TRBD2, but without DNA this stays unchecked. Germline V gene data show CDR1 as LGHNA and CDR2 as YNFKEQ. The CDR3 runs to 17 residues. CDR3 sequence reads: CASSQDRRGRFTDTQYF.

The V gene is TRBV14, the J gene TRBJ2-7; without DNA, the TCRdb call of TRBD2 cannot be checked. Per germline, CDR1 SGHDN and CDR2 FVKESK. The CDR3 length is 15 residues. The CDR3 reads CASSPSLAGGHEQYF.

The CDR3 reads CASSLGPGSPYEQYF. The chain combines TRBV5-1 with TRBJ2-7; absent DNA, TCRdb's TRBD1 call cannot be checked. Germline values: CDR1 SGHRS, CDR2 YFSETQ. The CDR3 runs 15 residues.

The CDR3 loop reads CAILGRANTGELFF. The chain uses TRBV7-8 and TRBJ2-2; the D call of TRBD1 rests on TCRdb alone, since no DNA is present to check it. Per the germline V gene, CDR1 is SGHVS and CDR2 is FQNEAQ. The CDR3 totals 14 residues.

This chain links TRBV2 with TRBJ1-6; TCRdb reports TRBD1, a call that lacks DNA to check it against. CDR1 SNHLY and CDR2 FYNNEI come from the germline V gene. This CDR3 is built from 16 residues. The CDR3 region is CASTQREGSSGSPLHF.

The V and J genes are TRBV18 and TRBJ2-1; the D gene TCRdb calls, TRBD1, cannot be checked with no DNA. Germline CDR1 is KGHSH and CDR2 is LQKENI. This CDR3 is built from 13 residues. The CDR3 is CASSRSRGDEQFF.

The chain has TRBV6-6 and TRBJ2-7. CDR3 length equals 15 residues. CDR1 and CDR2 (germline): MNHNY, SVGAGI (reference sequence). The CDR3 loop is CASSYSLGASYEQYF.

The CDR3: CASSSRLAGDLYNEQFF. This sequence joins TRBV5-1 and TRBJ2-1; the D gene TCRdb calls, TRBD2, cannot be checked with no DNA. From germline, CDR1 is SGHRS and CDR2 YFSETQ. The CDR3 has 17 amino acids.

The chain is built from TRBV11-2 and TRBJ2-4; lacking DNA, the TRBD1 call made by TCRdb goes unchecked. This CDR3 region has 16 residues. Germline CDR1 reads SGHAT; CDR2 reads FQNNGV. This CDR3 reads CASSFPTALAKNIQYF.

The CDR3: CASNRAVTDTQYF. The rearrangement joins TRBV10-1 to TRBJ2-3; TCRdb lists TRBD2, though no DNA is available to test this call. This CDR3 has 13 amino acids. Germline V gene sequence: CDR1 WNHNN, CDR2 SYGVQD (reference sequence).

This rearrangement joins TRBV14 to TRBJ2-1; no DNA is available, so the TRBD1 call from TCRdb remains unchecked. The CDR3 runs to 16 residues. CDR1 and CDR2 (germline): SGHDN, FVKESK. CDR3 loop: CASSQEGADKAYEQFF.

The V call is TRBV6-5, the J call TRBJ2-2; with no DNA, the TCRdb D assignment of TRBD2 cannot be verified. This CDR3 is built from 18 residues. From germline, CDR1 is MNHEY and CDR2 SVGAGI. CDR3 amino acids: CASSYDVPGLANTGELFF.

The chain joins TRBV3-1 to TRBJ1-2. This CDR3 has 13 residues. CDR1 is LGHDT and CDR2 is YNNKEL in the germline V gene (reference sequence). CDR3 region: CASSGTVSGGYTF. Full variable domain (outside the CDR3, taken from reference TRBV3-1 and TRBJ1-2): DTAVSQTPKYLVTQMGNDKSIKCEQNLGHDTMYWYKQDSKKFLKIMFSYNNKELIINETVPNRFSPKSPDKAHLNLHINSLELGDSAVYFCASSGTVSGGYTFGSGTRLTVV.

The rearrangement joins TRBV30 to TRBJ1-1. The CDR3 runs 11 residues. Germline values: CDR1 GTSNPN, CDR2 SVGIG (reference sequence). This chain's CDR3 is CAWSYIQQAFF.

The V call is TRBV5-1, the J call TRBJ2-2. The CDR3 is 12 residues long. From germline, CDR1 is SGHRS and CDR2 YFSETQ. Here the CDR3 reads CASVRSTGELFF.

This chain joins TRBV24-1 and TRBJ1-4; TCRdb proposes TRBD1, but this gene call is untestable without DNA. The V gene's germline CDR1 is KGHDR and CDR2 SFDVKD. The CDR3 totals 15 residues. This chain's CDR3 is CATSDSGTGDEKLFF.

J is TRBJ1-1 and V is TRBV19. Germline values: CDR1 LNHDA, CDR2 SQIVND (reference sequence). The CDR3 has 12 amino acids. The CDR3 here is CASARGSTEAFF. The complete variable domain, with remaining parts taken from reference TRBV19 and TRBJ1-1, reads DGGITQSPKYLFRKEGQNVTLSCEQNLNHDAMYWYRQDPGQGLRLIYYSQIVNDFQKGDIAEGYSVSREKKESFPLTVTSAQKNPTAFYLCASARGSTEAFFGQGTRLTVV.

J is TRBJ1-6 and V is TRBV12-3 or TRBV12-4; the D gene TCRdb calls, TRBD1, cannot be checked with no DNA. CDR3 length equals 13 residues. CDR3 residues: CASTTAFNSPLHF.

The chain combines TRBV9 with TRBJ2-2; the TCRdb call, TRBD2, lacks DNA for checking. CDR3 length equals 15 residues. CDR1 is SGDLS, CDR2 YYNGEE, per germline. CDR3 region: CASSEAGTKTGELFF.

The chain combines TRBV12-3 or TRBV12-4 with TRBJ2-1; no DNA is available, so the TRBD2 call from TCRdb remains unchecked. CDR3 size: 15 residues. CDR3 in amino acids: CASSLSTGGPYEQFF.

The chain carries TRBV2 and TRBJ1-1; TCRdb's assignment of TRBD1 cannot be checked, as there is no DNA. Germline V CDR1 and CDR2: SNHLY, FYNNEI. This CDR3 comprises 14 residues. The CDR3 spells CASSFTGFNTEAFF.

The chain links TRBV12-3 or TRBV12-4 to TRBJ1-5; TCRdb designates TRBD1, a call that cannot be tested without DNA. This CDR3 spans 14 amino acids. The CDR3: CASSPVGGPQPQHF.

The J gene is TRBJ2-2, the V gene TRBV27; TCRdb reports TRBD1, a call that lacks DNA to check it against. Germline V CDR1 and CDR2: MNHEY, SMNVEV (reference sequence). The CDR3 is 15 amino acids. Here the CDR3 reads CASSLRDRGSGELFF.

The gene calls are TRBV20-1 and TRBJ2-1; TCRdb gives TRBD2 as the D gene, but with no DNA this cannot be confirmed. This CDR3 comprises 14 residues. Per germline, CDR1 DFQATT and CDR2 SNEGSKA (reference sequence). The CDR3 spells CSAKLGLGYNEQFF.

The chain joins TRBV29-1 to TRBJ1-1. CDR1 is SQVTM and CDR2 is ANQGSEA in the germline V gene. This CDR3 has 13 residues. The CDR3 loop is CSVGWRGATEAFF.

This chain joins TRBV27 and TRBJ2-1; TCRdb's D gene call, TRBD2, goes unchecked for lack of DNA. The CDR3 runs 17 residues. Germline loops: CDR1 MNHEY, CDR2 SMNVEV (reference sequence). The CDR3 loop is CASSSIAGGLSYNEQFF.